This T cell receptor beta chain was sequenced for a study of T-cell memory formation after mild COVID-19. On the study more broadly: TCR clusters were mostly confined to one donor each. Study-level points and caveats: Researchers found some responding clones in pre-infection memory, a sign that cross-reactive memory joined.

The authors produced TCR alpha and TCR beta cDNA libraries with sample barcodes and UMIs by 5'RACE using constant-segment primers. TCRdb itself ran the 5' RACE reads through MiXCR, one entry per CDR3 protein. The profile shows 89,000 or so distinct CDR3 sequences, 9.5% to 15% of them singletons. This clonotype has more than one count but fewer than ten. The antigen remains undetermined. Input material: PBMCs or a T cell subset sorted from them (not recorded which). The receptor comes from a man younger than 35 who had mild COVID-19 (a few samples of this study predate the infection). Cell type and time point are not known.

The CDR3 sequence is CASSYGQPRTEAFF. The CDR3 DNA is TGTGCCAGCAGTTACGGGCAACCGAGGACTGAAGCTTTCTTT. This chain links TRBV6-5 with TRBJ1-1; no firm D call. From germline, CDR1 is MNHEY and CDR2 SVGAGI. This CDR3 has 14 amino acids. V gave up 2 bases and J gave up 5 bases, with 12 bases separating them.